This T cell receptor (beta chain) was retrieved from a study of T cell responses to AZD1222 COVID-19 vaccine. Study-level results: AZD1222 recipients seropositive at baseline numbered only six or seven. White British people made up most donors, females outnumbered males, and clonal diversity was possibly underestimated.

Method: immunoSEQ multiplex PCR; TCRdb's copy keeps in-frame clones and lacks some. Of around 120,000 clones in the sample, about 85% were seen once. In its sample, this clone was seen once. Its antigen is unknown. The CDR3 extends over 14 amino acids. Trimming removed 2 bases at V and 3 bases at J, with 11 bases between. CDR1 is SNHLY and CDR2 is FYNNEI in the germline V gene. The TCR sequence derives from an adult who received the AZD1222 COVID-19 vaccine. Material: peripheral blood, obtained 28 days after the second AZD1222 dose. The chain combines TRBV2 with TRBJ2-7, with D hard to call. CDR3 residues: CASSETPRNYEQYF. CDR3 bases: TGTGCCAGCAGTGAAACACCTCGTAACTACGAGCAGTACTTC.